The present T cell receptor beta chain was sequenced within a study of blood T cell repertoires in COVID-19. Overall study: COVID-19 samples, acute and convalescent, were from the United States, Italy and Spain. PBMCs, B-cell-depleted T cells, or T cells provided the cDNA or gDNA that made up the material.

In the original workflow: Nucleated cell counts were estimated from reference gene primer amplification. Sequencing used immunoSEQ multiplex PCR; TCRdb keeps in-frame clones, though not all of them. D and trimming come from the DNA, and the V and J calls and clone size come from that table. The top ten clones hold less than 30% of a sample with roughly 48,000 clones, roughly 89% of them seen once. The length of the CDR3 is 13 residues. With 6 bases removed from V and 4 bases from J, the gap between germline ends came to 9 bases. CDR1 is MNHEY and CDR2 is SMNVEV in the germline V gene (reference sequence).

This sequence originates from a woman aged 80 or older with acute or convalescent COVID-19. The sample consisted of peripheral blood. The chain joins TRBV27 to TRBJ1-4, with D tentatively TRBD1 (6 bases). The CDR3 is CASRLDSNEKLFF. In DNA, the CDR3 is TGTGCCAGCAGACTGGACAGTAATGAAAAACTGTTTTTT.